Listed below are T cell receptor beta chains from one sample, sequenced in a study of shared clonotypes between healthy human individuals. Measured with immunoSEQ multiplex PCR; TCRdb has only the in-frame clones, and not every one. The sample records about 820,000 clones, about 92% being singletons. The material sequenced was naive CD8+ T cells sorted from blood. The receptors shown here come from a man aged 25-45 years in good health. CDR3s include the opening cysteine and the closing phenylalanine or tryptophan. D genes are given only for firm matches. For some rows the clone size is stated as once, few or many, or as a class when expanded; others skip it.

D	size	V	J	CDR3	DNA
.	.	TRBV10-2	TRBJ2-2	CASRAGWELFF	TGCGCCAGCCGGGCGGGTTGGGAGCTGTTTTTT
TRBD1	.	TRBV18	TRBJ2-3	CASSPGTGAYTDTQYF	TGTGCCAGCTCACCCGGGACAGGGGCCTACACAGATACGCAGTATTTT
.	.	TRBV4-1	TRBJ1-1	CASSQDHPRSNTEAFF	TGCGCCAGCAGCCAAGATCATCCCCGTTCTAACACTGAAGCTTTCTTT
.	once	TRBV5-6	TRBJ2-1	CASSPDHNEQFF	TGTGCCAGCAGCCCAGACCACAATGAGCAGTTCTTC
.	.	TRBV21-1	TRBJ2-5	CARGETQYF	TGTGCCAGAGGTGAGACCCAGTACTTC
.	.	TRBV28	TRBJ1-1	CASSLQHLNTEAFF	TGTGCCAGCAGTTTACAACACCTGAACACTGAAGCTTTCTTT
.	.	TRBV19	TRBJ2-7	CASSMWVSYEQYF	TGTGCCAGTAGTATGTGGGTGTCCTACGAGCAGTACTTC
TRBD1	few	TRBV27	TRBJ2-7	CASSRKGQASYEQYF	TGTGCCAGCAGTCGGAAGGGACAGGCTTCCTACGAGCAGTACTTC
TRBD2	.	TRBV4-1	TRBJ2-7	CASSLLLAGGPHEQYF	TGCGCCAGCAGCCTTTTACTAGCGGGAGGGCCGCACGAGCAGTACTTC
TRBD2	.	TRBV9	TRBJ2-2	CASSVGAGETGELFF	TGTGCCAGCAGCGTAGGAGCGGGAGAGACGGGGGAGCTGTTTTTT
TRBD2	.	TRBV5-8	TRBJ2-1	CASSWGLAGYNEQFF	TGTGCCAGCAGCTGGGGACTAGCGGGGTACAATGAGCAGTTCTTC
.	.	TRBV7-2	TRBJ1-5	CAVGRDHQPQHF	TGTGCAGTGGGCAGGGACCATCAGCCCCAGCATTTT
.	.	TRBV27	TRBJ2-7	CASSPPGSVYEQYF	TGTGCCAGCAGCCCCCCAGGGTCTGTTTACGAGCAGTACTTC
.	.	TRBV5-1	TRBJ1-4	CASSLQGPNEKLFF	TGCGCCAGCAGCCTACAGGGCCCGAATGAAAAACTGTTTTTT
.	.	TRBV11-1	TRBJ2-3	CASSHDLTFGGWADTQYF	TGTGCCAGCAGCCACGATCTTACCTTCGGGGGATGGGCAGATACGCAGTATTTT
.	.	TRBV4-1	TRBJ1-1	CASSQAGQNTEAFF	TGCGCCAGCAGCCAAGCTGGCCAGAACACTGAAGCTTTCTTT
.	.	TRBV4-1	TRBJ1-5	CASSQDPDTLLNQPQHF	TGCGCCAGCAGCCAAGACCCGGACACACTACTCAATCAGCCCCAGCATTTT
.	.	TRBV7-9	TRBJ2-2	CASSLADTNTGELFF	TGTGCCAGCAGCTTAGCGGATACGAACACCGGGGAGCTGTTTTTT
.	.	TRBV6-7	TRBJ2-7	CARHELLVLPHREGRTYEQYF	TGTGCCCGCCACGAGTTACTGGTTCTGCCGCACAGGGAAGGCCGAACCTACGAGCAGTACTTC
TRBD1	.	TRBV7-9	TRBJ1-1	CASSPENRGRNTEAFF	TGTGCCAGCAGCCCGGAGAACAGGGGGCGAAACACTGAAGCTTTCTTT
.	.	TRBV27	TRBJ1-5	CASSLSGAGNQPQHF	TGTGCCAGCAGTTTATCGGGGGCAGGCAATCAGCCCCAGCATTTT
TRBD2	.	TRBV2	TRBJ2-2	CASSELAGGANTGELFF	TGTGCCAGCAGTGAACTAGCGGGAGGCGCGAACACCGGGGAGCTGTTTTTT
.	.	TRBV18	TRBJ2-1	CASSPEGGSSYNEQFF	TGTGCCAGCTCACCAGAAGGGGGGAGCTCCTACAATGAGCAGTTCTTC
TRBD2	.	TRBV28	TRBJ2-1	CASSLHTSGRATEQFF	TGTGCCAGCAGTTTACATACTAGCGGGAGGGCCACTGAGCAGTTCTTC
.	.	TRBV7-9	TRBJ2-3	CASSPPLDTQYF	TGTGCCAGCAGCCCACCTTTGGATACGCAGTATTTT
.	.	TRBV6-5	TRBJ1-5	CASSYGAMSNQPQHF	TGTGCCAGCAGTTACGGGGCCATGAGCAATCAGCCCCAGCATTTT
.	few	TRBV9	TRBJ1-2	CASSPFGGQDGYTF	TGTGCCAGCAGCCCCTTCGGGGGGCAGGATGGCTACACCTTC
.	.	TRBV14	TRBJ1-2	CASSQGISYGYTF	TGTGCCAGCAGCCAGGGGATCTCCTATGGCTACACCTTC
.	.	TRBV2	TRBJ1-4	CASSQVGVRGKLFF	TGTGCCAGCAGTCAGGTCGGGGTACGCGGAAAACTGTTTTTT
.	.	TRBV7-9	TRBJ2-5	CASSPRGYPDQETQYF	TGTGCCAGCAGCCCGAGGGGCTACCCAGACCAAGAGACCCAGTACTTC
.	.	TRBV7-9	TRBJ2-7	CASSPKSINNYEQYF	TGTGCCAGCAGCCCCAAAAGTATAAATAACTACGAGCAGTACTTC
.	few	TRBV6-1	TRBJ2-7	CASREGREQYF	TGTGCCAGCAGGGAGGGGAGGGAGCAGTACTTC
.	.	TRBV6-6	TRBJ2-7	CASSRQGAGEQYF	TGTGCCAGCAGTAGACAGGGTGCGGGAGAGCAGTACTTC
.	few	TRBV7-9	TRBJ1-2	CASSATYSDGYTF	TGTGCCAGCAGCGCGACCTACTCAGATGGCTACACCTTC
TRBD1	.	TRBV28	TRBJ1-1	CASSGDSPMNTEAFF	TGTGCCAGCAGCGGGGACAGCCCAATGAACACTGAAGCTTTCTTT
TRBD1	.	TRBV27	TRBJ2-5	CASSLLGTGGVETQYF	TGTGCCAGCAGTTTGTTGGGAACAGGGGGAGTGGAGACCCAGTACTTC
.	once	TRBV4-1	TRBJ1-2	CASSQVFPDSKENYGYTF	TGCGCCAGCAGCCAAGTGTTTCCGGACAGCAAAGAAAACTATGGCTACACCTTC
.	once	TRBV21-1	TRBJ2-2	CASSKEIGTGELFF	TGTGCCAGCAGCAAGGAAATTGGCACCGGGGAGCTGTTTTTT
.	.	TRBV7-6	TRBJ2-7	CASSSPQGYEQYF	TGTGCCAGCAGCTCCCCCCAGGGCTACGAGCAGTACTTC
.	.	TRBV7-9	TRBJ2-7	CASSSTETHEQYF	TGTGCCAGCAGCTCGACCGAGACCCACGAGCAGTACTTC
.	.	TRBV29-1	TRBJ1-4	CSVGSPLEKLFF	TGCAGCGTTGGATCTCCTTTAGAAAAACTGTTTTTT
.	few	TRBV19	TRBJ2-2	CASRATNTGELFF	TGTGCCAGTAGGGCAACGAACACCGGGGAGCTGTTTTTT
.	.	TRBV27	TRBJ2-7	CASSFTGPREQYF	TGTGCCAGCAGTTTTACAGGGCCCCGGGAGCAGTACTTC
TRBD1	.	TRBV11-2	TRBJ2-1	CASSLAPRTGPLNEQFF	TGTGCCAGCAGCTTAGCCCCTCGGACAGGGCCCTTAAATGAGCAGTTCTTC
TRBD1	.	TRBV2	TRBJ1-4	CASNFDRRTGNEKLFF	TGTGCCAGCAACTTTGACAGGCGGACAGGGAATGAAAAACTGTTTTTT
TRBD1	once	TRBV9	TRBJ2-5	CASSVDGTVQETQYF	TGTGCCAGCAGCGTAGATGGGACAGTCCAAGAGACCCAGTACTTC
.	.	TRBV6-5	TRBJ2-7	CASRYSSESYEQYF	TGTGCCAGCCGCTATTCTTCTGAGTCCTACGAGCAGTACTTC
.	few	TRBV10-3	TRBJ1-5	CAISESGGSNQPQHF	TGTGCCATCAGTGAGTCAGGGGGTAGCAATCAGCCCCAGCATTTT
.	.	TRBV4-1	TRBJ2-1	CASSHHYENEQFF	TGCGCCAGCAGCCATCACTACGAGAATGAGCAGTTCTTC
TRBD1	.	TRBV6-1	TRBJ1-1	CASSESGGLTEAFF	TGTGCCAGCAGTGAATCAGGGGGCCTCACTGAAGCTTTCTTT
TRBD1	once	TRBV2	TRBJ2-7	CASSKQGVYEQYF	TGTGCCAGCTCGAAACAGGGGGTCTACGAGCAGTACTTC
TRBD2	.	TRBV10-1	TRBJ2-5	CASSESVLAGEETQYF	TGCGCCAGCAGTGAGTCGGTACTAGCGGGAGAAGAGACCCAGTACTTC
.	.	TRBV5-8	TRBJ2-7	CASSWLSDPTYEQYF	TGTGCCAGCAGCTGGTTGTCGGACCCCACCTACGAGCAGTACTTC
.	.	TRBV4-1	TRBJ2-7	CASSQGPSYEQYF	TGCGCCAGCAGCCAAGGCCCCTCCTACGAGCAGTACTTC
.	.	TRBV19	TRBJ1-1	CASSFGLMNTEAFF	TGTGCCAGTAGTTTCGGCCTGATGAACACTGAAGCTTTCTTT